These T cell receptor beta chains were read from a single sample in a study of blood T cell repertoires in COVID-19. Some clones are missing from TCRdb's copy, which holds only in-frame ones; the method was immunoSEQ multiplex PCR. The table lists roughly 120,000 clones, roughly 90% of them singletons. Sequencing used peripheral blood. The source of these receptors is a man aged 55 to 70 with COVID-19, enrolled during active disease. Both conserved end residues are trimmed from each CDR3.

J gene | V gene | CDR3 protein
TRBJ2-1 | TRBV18 | ASSATVAGGVDEQF
TRBJ2-1 | TRBV5-5 | ASSLGGLSYNEQF
TRBJ2-1 | TRBV11-2 | ASSLAGVREQF
TRBJ1-4 | TRBV4-3 | ASSQSRDRGREKLF
TRBJ2-7 | TRBV7-2 | ASSLVYSYEQY
TRBJ1-6 | TRBV5-8 | ASSLGQGNSPLH
TRBJ2-5 | TRBV18 | ASSYTGTGETQY
TRBJ2-2 | TRBV5-1 | ASSLEGGILGGELF
TRBJ1-3 | TRBV5-1 | ASSLGDRGNTIY
TRBJ1-5 | TRBV7-2 | ASSREARYSNQPQH
TRBJ1-3 | TRBV19 | ASSIARPGASGNTIY
TRBJ2-1 | TRBV7-9 | ASSSYEGRDVYEQF
TRBJ2-5 | TRBV5-1 | ASSERLAGGGETQY
TRBJ2-7 | TRBV18 | ASSPTGHSYEQY
TRBJ2-7 | TRBV9 | ASSGQGKNSYEQY
TRBJ2-3 | TRBV6-6 | ASSSGQGGTDTQY
TRBJ2-2 | TRBV18 | ASRLGANTGELF
TRBJ2-7 | TRBV18 | ASSQDRVSLYEQY
TRBJ2-7 | TRBV28 | ASSLMAGEIRKQY
TRBJ1-1 | TRBV19 | ASRDSVTEAF
TRBJ1-4 | TRBV6-7 | ASSYSTGGRNITTNEKLF
TRBJ2-1 | TRBV9 | ASSVERDTRYNEQF
TRBJ1-5 | TRBV27 | ASSTHITGGEQPQH
TRBJ1-2 | TRBV9 | ASSVGGAAYGYT
TRBJ1-2 | TRBV12-3/TRBV12-4 | ASKAGVYYGYT
TRBJ2-7 | TRBV6-5 | ASSYSRSSYEQY
TRBJ1-5 | TRBV2 | ASSVPGDQPQH
TRBJ2-7 | TRBV19 | ASSDRGSYEQY
TRBJ2-3 | TRBV18 | ASSPGLAGGPSQY
TRBJ1-5 | TRBV18 | ASSPSGNYRDQPQH
TRBJ2-1 | TRBV19 | ASSIDLLAGANEQF
TRBJ2-1 | TRBV18 | ASATAGLAGTTYNEQF
TRBJ2-1 | TRBV4-2 | ASSRDTGLADNEQF
TRBJ2-7 | TRBV18 | ASSPTLAGAYEQY
TRBJ1-5 | TRBV27 | ASSLKGPRNQPQH
TRBJ2-7 | TRBV19 | ASSTRTGGEQY
TRBJ2-2 | TRBV7-9 | ASSPVGGSAGELF
TRBJ2-1 | TRBV7-9 | ASSVGTGSAYNEQF
TRBJ1-5 | TRBV7-9 | ASSLGDRGLHQPQH
TRBJ2-1 | TRBV15 | ATSRGPPGLAGPNEQF
TRBJ2-2 | TRBV27 | ANQSGTGCAVAGELF
TRBJ2-3 | TRBV7-9 | ASSGAGGIRTDTQY